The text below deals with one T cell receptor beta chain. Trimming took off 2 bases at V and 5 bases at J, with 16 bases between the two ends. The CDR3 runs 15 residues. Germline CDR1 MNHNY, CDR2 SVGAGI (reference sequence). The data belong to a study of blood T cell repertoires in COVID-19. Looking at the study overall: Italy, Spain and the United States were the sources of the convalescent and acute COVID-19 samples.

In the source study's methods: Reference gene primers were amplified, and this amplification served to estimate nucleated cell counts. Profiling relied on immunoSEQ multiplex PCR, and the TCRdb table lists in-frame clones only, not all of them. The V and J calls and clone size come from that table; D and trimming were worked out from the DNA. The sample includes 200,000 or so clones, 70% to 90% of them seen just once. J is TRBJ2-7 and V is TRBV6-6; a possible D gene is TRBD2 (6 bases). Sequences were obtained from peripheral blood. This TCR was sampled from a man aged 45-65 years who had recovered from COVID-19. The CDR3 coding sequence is TGTGCCAGCAGTTACCCCCGCGGGGAAGGTCACGAGCAGTACTTC. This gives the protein CASSYPRGEGHEQYF.